This T cell receptor (beta chain) is drawn from a study of blood T cell repertoires in COVID-19 (dated by TCRdb to the early 2020s). Turning to the overall study: The collaborator samples originated in the United States, Italy and Spain and spanned the acute and convalescent phases of COVID-19. The material from the prospective study consisted of cDNA or gDNA derived from T cells, B-cell-depleted T cells, or PBMCs. Subjects who had been exposed to COVID-19, were actively infected with it, or had recovered from it provided the deeply sampled blood TCRbeta repertoires that made up the dataset. The repertoires were released in a freely available public database meant as a resource for research on the immune response to SARS-CoV-2. The samples were drawn from the first 160 participants of the ongoing ImmuneRACE study and from more than 1,000 subjects provided by 6 global collaborators. Nearly every sample came with metadata listing a de-identified subject ID, COVID-19 status, age in years and sex. Where HLA class I and class II types were available, the types were taken from metadata supplied by the sample provider, not from assay-based typing. The paper's findings and limits, for the study overall: How much clinical and demographic metadata was included differed by source and by participant, and the metadata was provided uncurated.

TCRbeta CDR3 regions were amplified from genomic DNA using the immunoSEQ Assay, a bias-controlled multiplex PCR. In the source study's methods: Nucleated cell counts per sample were estimated from amplification of reference gene primers within the assay. Sequence reads were collapsed and filtered to measure the absolute abundance of every unique TCRbeta CDR3 rearrangement. Productive Simpson clonality was computed per sample as the square root of Simpson's diversity index over productive rearrangements. TCRdb took this table from immuneACCESS and kept in-frame rearrangements with V and J called. Such tables lack part of the clones; where checked against another copy, unresolved V genes explain under half of the gap, and the rest is unexplained. The V and J calls and clone size are taken from that table; D and trimming were inferred from the DNA. This sample has just over 75,000 clones in its table, and approximately 80% of those were observed once. About 5% of the sample rests with the top ten.

This clone occurred a few times. Its antigen is unknown. No base qualities exist here, and no much larger clone lies one base off it. The CDR3 starts with the cysteine, ends with the phenylalanine, and has 17 residues. The entry retains the CDR3 DNA only, 51 bases that are in frame from base 1. The germline V end is reduced by 4 bases and the J end by 3 bases; junction bases left unmatched: 8. CDR1 and CDR2 were assigned from the germline V gene as SGDLS and YYNGEE. Each collaborating institution followed its own protocols to collect whole blood in K2EDTA tubes. For TCRbeta analysis, collaborators shipped samples as frozen whole blood, isolated PBMCs, or DNA extracted from either of those sample types.

The sequence links TRBV9 to TRBJ2-3; 13 of the junction bases match TRBD2. The source material was peripheral blood. The TCR sequence derives from a man aged 55 to 69 with active or convalescent COVID-19. The CDR3 corresponds to CASSSRTSGGVTDTQYF. The DNA sequence is TGTGCCAGCAGCTCCCGGACTAGCGGGGGAGTAACAGATACGCAGTATTTT.